This T cell receptor (beta chain) was sequenced for a study of blood T cell repertoires in COVID-19. Turning to the study itself: Spain, Italy and the United States supplied samples that represented acute and convalescent COVID-19. The cDNA or gDNA used as material had been derived from T cells, B-cell-depleted T cells, or PBMCs.

Using immunoSEQ multiplex PCR, the repertoire was profiled, and TCRdb retains in-frame clones only, with some absent. Among roughly 190,000 clones listed, 65% to 80% were seen once. Enrolled through a virtual design, the participants were between about 18 and 100 years of age and came from about two dozen US areas. Researchers sorted participants into cohorts using their self-reported clinical history. The material sequenced was PBMCs or T cells enriched from blood (not recorded which). The sequence derives from a woman aged 45 to 65 with acute COVID-19.

CDR3 nucleotide sequence: TGTGCCAGCAGCTACGGGGGTGCAGTAGATACGCAGTATTTT. This gives the protein CASSYGGAVDTQYF. The gene calls are TRBV5-8 and TRBJ2-3; D perhaps matches TRBD2 (6 bases). CDR3 length equals 14 residues. In germline, CDR1 is SGHTS, CDR2 YDEGEE. V lost 3 bases, J lost 5 bases, and 13 bases lay in between. The whole variable domain, remainder taken from reference TRBV5-8 and TRBJ2-3, is EAGVTQSPTHLIKTRGQQATLRCSPISGHTSVYWYQQALGLGLQFLLWYDEGEERNRGNFPPRFSGRQFPNYSSELNVNALELEDSALYLCASSYGGAVDTQYFGPGTRLTVL.